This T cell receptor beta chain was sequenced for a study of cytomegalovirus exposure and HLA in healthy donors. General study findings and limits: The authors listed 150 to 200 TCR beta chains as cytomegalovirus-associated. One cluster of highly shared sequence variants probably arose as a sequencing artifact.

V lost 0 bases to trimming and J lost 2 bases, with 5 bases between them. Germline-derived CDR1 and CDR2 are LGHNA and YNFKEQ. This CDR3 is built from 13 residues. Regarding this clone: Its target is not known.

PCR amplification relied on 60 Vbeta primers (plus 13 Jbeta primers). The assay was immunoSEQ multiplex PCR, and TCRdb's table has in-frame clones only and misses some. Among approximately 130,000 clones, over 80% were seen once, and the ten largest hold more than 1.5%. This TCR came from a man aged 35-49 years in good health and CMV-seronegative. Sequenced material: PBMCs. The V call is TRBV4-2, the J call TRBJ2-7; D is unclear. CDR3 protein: CASSQELAYEQYF. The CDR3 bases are TGTGCCAGCAGCCAAGAACTGGCCTACGAGCAGTACTTC.